This entry concerns a single T cell receptor beta chain. The data were taken from a study of blood T cell repertoires in COVID-19. About the research overall: Whether acute or convalescent, the COVID-19 samples came from the United States, Italy and Spain. Sample material is recorded as cDNA or gDNA derived from T cells, B-cell-depleted T cells, or PBMCs.

V was clipped by 5 bases and J by 2 bases, with 7 bases between them. The germline V gene has CDR1 SGHTA and CDR2 FQGTGA. This CDR3 spans 14 amino acids. Authors' methods: Counts of nucleated cells, estimated from reference gene primer amplification, were obtained. The assay was immunoSEQ multiplex PCR, and TCRdb's table has in-frame clones only and misses some. V and J calls and clone size are those listed in that table; D and trimming were worked out from the DNA. The table includes roughly 150,000 clones, 80% to 90% detected once. The sequence derives from a woman aged 45-65 years with COVID-19, enrolled during active disease. The V gene is TRBV7-3, the J gene TRBJ2-6, with a weak D call TRBD2 (5 bases). The sample taken for sequencing was peripheral blood. CDR3 protein: CASSPGAGANVLTF. CDR3 nucleotide sequence: TGTGCCAGCAGCCCCGGGGCTGGGGCCAACGTCCTGACTTTC.